The 17 T cell receptor beta chains below come from one sample, sequenced in a study of technical replicates of blood from a handful of donors. Libraries were prepared by immunoSEQ multiplex PCR; TCRdb keeps only in-frame clonotypes and omits some of them. The sample has more than 70,000 clones, about 90% seen once; the top ten hold roughly 0.27%. The sample taken for sequencing was T cells isolated from PBMCs. The receptors come from a human donor in good health.

The V gene is TRBV12-5, the J gene TRBJ2-4, with 8 positions matching TRBD1. Germline-derived CDR1 and CDR2 are LGHNT and FRNRAP. This CDR3 is 16 amino acids long. Unmatched junction bases numbered 5, after V lost 1 base and J lost 3 bases. CDR3 bases: TGTGCTAGTGGTTTGGGCGGACAGGGCGTCAAAAACATTCAGTACTTC. Translating it yields CASGLGGQGVKNIQYF. The full variable domain, its missing parts supplied by reference TRBV12-5 and TRBJ2-4, is DARVTQTPRHKVTEMGQEVTMRCQPILGHNTVFWYRQTMMQGLELLAYFRNRAPLDDSGMPKDRFSAEMPDATLATLKIQPSEPRDSAVYFCASGLGGQGVKNIQYFGAGTRLSVL.

DNA for the CDR3: TGCGCCAGCAGTCGGGACAAGGCGAACACTGAAGCTTTCTTT. Translated: CASSRDKANTEAFF. The rearrangement uses TRBV5-1 and TRBJ1-1; a possible D gene is TRBD1 (6 bases). Germline V gene sequence: CDR1 SGHRS, CDR2 YFSETQ. This CDR3 contains 14 residues. V was cut by 5 bases and J by 1 base, with 12 bases left in between.

This chain uses TRBV4-1 with TRBJ2-7; D is perhaps TRBD1 (6 bases). Germline lookup yields CDR1 MGHRA and CDR2 YSYEKL. This CDR3 comprises 15 residues. Trimming took 1 base from V and 2 from J, leaving 12 bases between them. The CDR3 sequence is CASSQGRQAAYEQYF. The CDR3 nucleotides are TGCGCCAGCAGCCAAGGGAGACAGGCCGCCTACGAGCAGTACTTC.

The rearrangement uses TRBV28 and TRBJ2-3; D not certain. Germline loops: CDR1 MDHEN, CDR2 SYDVKM. The CDR3 loop spans 13 amino acids. V lost 3 bases, J lost 1 base, and 5 bases lay in between. The CDR3 nucleotides are TGTGCCAGCAGTTTCCTCGGCACAGATACGCAGTATTTT. The encoded protein is CASSFLGTDTQYF. The whole variable domain, filled in from reference TRBV28 and TRBJ2-3, reads DVKVTQSSRYLVKRTGEKVFLECVQDMDHENMFWYRQDPGLGLRLIYFSYDVKMKEKGDIPEGYSVSREKKERFSLILESASTNQTSMYLCASSFLGTDTQYFGPGTRLTVL.

This clone was counted once. V usage is TRBV7-8 and J usage is TRBJ1-1; 12 nucleotides align to TRBD1. The V gene's germline CDR1 is SGHVS and CDR2 FQNEAQ. Germline trimming cut 2 bases from V and 4 bases from J; bases unmatched to any gene: 2. The CDR3 contains 15 residues. The CDR3 bases are TGTGCCAGCAGCTTAATGGGACAGGGGGCCACTGAAGCTTTCTTT. Translation gives CASSLMGQGATEAFF.

The chain recombines TRBV30 with TRBJ2-2; 8 nucleotides match TRBD1. From germline, CDR1 is GTSNPN and CDR2 SVGIG (reference sequence). The CDR3 loop spans 15 amino acids. V was clipped by 5 bases and J by 1 base; unmatched bases: 6. The CDR3 DNA is TGTGCCTGGTTGGACAGGGCGGTGAACACCGGGGAGCTGTTTTTT. Amino acid sequence: CAWLDRAVNTGELFF.

J is TRBJ2-5 and V is TRBV13, with D unclear. CDR3 size: 14 residues. Trimming took 5 bases from V and 4 from J, leaving 14 bases between them. Germline values: CDR1 PRHDT, CDR2 FYEKMQ (reference sequence). CDR3 nucleotide sequence: TGTGCCAGCAGCGTTAGGAGTTCTGTAGAGACCCAGTACTTC. Translating it yields CASSVRSSVETQYF.

The gene calls are TRBV25-1 and TRBJ2-5, with TRBD2 identical over 12 bases. Germline CDR1 is MGHDK and CDR2 is SYGVNS. This CDR3 comprises 16 residues. The trim removed 3 bases at V and 2 bases at J, leaving 4 bases unmatched. The chain's CDR3 is CASSDHLAGGQETQYF. The CDR3 bases are TGTGCCAGCAGTGATCATCTAGCGGGGGGGCAAGAGACCCAGTACTTC.

This sequence joins TRBV6-1 and TRBJ2-7, with D perhaps matching TRBD1 (6 bases). V was trimmed by 6 bases and J by 0 bases, leaving 12 bases between them. This CDR3 is built from 14 residues. CDR1 is MNHNS, CDR2 SASEGT, per germline. In DNA, the CDR3 is TGTGCCAGCAGGTCCGGACAGAACTCCTACGAGCAGTACTTC. Its translation: CASRSGQNSYEQYF.

The rearrangement joins TRBV5-5 to TRBJ2-7, with 9 bases matching TRBD1. The CDR3 is 15 amino acids. J lost 2 bases, V lost 2 bases, and 5 bases had no gene match. Per the germline V gene, CDR1 is SGHKS and CDR2 is YYEKEE (reference sequence). The CDR3, as DNA: TGTGCCAGCAGCTTAACAGGGGGCAGGGCCTACGAGCAGTACTTC. This sequence encodes CASSLTGGRAYEQYF.

This clone was recorded once. V is TRBV29-1 and J is TRBJ2-1, with TRBD2 matching 12 bases. From germline, CDR1 is SQVTM and CDR2 ANQGSEA. Trimming removed 6 bases from V and 3 bases from J; junction bases left unmatched: 3. The length of the CDR3 is 14 residues. CDR3 loop: CSVPTSGSYNEQFF. The CDR3 bases are TGCAGCGTCCCGACTAGCGGGAGCTACAATGAGCAGTTCTTC.

The chain joins TRBV5-1 to TRBJ2-1; TRBD1 agrees at 7 bases. This CDR3 region has 14 residues. Germline values: CDR1 SGHRS, CDR2 YFSETQ. The V and J ends lost 1 base and 13 bases, in that order; junction bases with no gene match: 11. For the CDR3, the DNA is TGCGCCAGCAGCTTGCTTGAGTCCGGGACAGCTCAGTTCTTC. This translates into CASSLLESGTAQFF.

The rearrangement uses TRBV10-3 and TRBJ1-4; no firm D call. Trimming pared 3 bases from V and 5 bases from J, leaving 7 bases between. Germline V gene sequence: CDR1 ENHRY, CDR2 SYGVKD. The CDR3 totals 13 residues. CDR3: CAISDGSNEKLFF. CDR3 nucleotides: TGTGCCATCAGTGACGGGTCCAATGAAAAACTGTTTTTT.

The chain links TRBV10-3 to TRBJ2-7; TRBD2 agrees at 11 bases. J lost 3 bases, V lost 6 bases, and 1 base had no gene match. Germline CDR1 reads ENHRY; CDR2 reads SYGVKD. The CDR3 is 13 residues long. The CDR3 spells CAISGTSGYEQYF. The CDR3 DNA reads TGTGCCATCAGCGGGACTAGCGGCTACGAGCAGTACTTC.

The rearrangement joins TRBV6-1 to TRBJ1-5, with 9 nucleotides matching TRBD1. The germline V gene has CDR1 MNHNS and CDR2 SASEGT. The V and J ends lost 6 bases and 5 bases, in that order; junction bases with no gene match: 5. This CDR3 is 14 amino acids long. CDR3 coding DNA: TGTGCCAGCAGGGTGGACAGGGGTGATCAGCCCCAGCATTTT. Translation: CASRVDRGDQPQHF.

This chain connects TRBV6-4 to TRBJ2-2, with a possible D match to TRBD2 (5 bases). CDR3 length: 13 amino acids. The germline V gene has CDR1 MRHNA and CDR2 SNTAGT. V was pared by 3 bases and J by 4 bases, with 6 bases between. The chain's CDR3 is CASSEGSTGELFF. CDR3 nucleotides: TGTGCCAGCAGTGAGGGGAGCACCGGGGAGCTGTTTTTT.

The CDR3 DNA is TGTGCCAGCAGCCCCGCGTCTAGCGGGATCTACGAGCAGTACTTC. As protein: CASSPASSGIYEQYF. The chain links TRBV7-9 to TRBJ2-7; 9 bases align to TRBD2. V was clipped by 5 bases and J by 3 bases; unmatched bases: 8. The length of the CDR3 is 15 residues. The V gene's germline CDR1 is SEHNR and CDR2 FQNEAQ (reference sequence).